These 31 T cell receptor beta chains share one sample of origin, sequenced in a study of blood T cell repertoires in COVID-19. Profiling relied on immunoSEQ multiplex PCR, and the TCRdb table lists in-frame clones only, not all of them. The sample records approximately 220,000 clones, more than 75% being singletons. Specimen: peripheral blood. Receptors originate from a man aged 45-65 years who had recovered from COVID-19.

The rearrangement joins TRBV28 to TRBJ2-2, with no clear D. The CDR3 is made up of 15 amino acids. Trimming took off 6 bases at V and 0 bases at J, with 11 bases between the two ends. Germline V gene sequence: CDR1 MDHEN, CDR2 SYDVKM. CDR3 in DNA: TGTGCCAGCAGATCCGACAAAGCGAACACCGGGGAGCTGTTTTTT. The encoded protein is CASRSDKANTGELFF.

This clone was observed a single time. V gene TRBV28 combines with J gene TRBJ2-1, with D tentatively TRBD1 (6 bases). V was shortened by 11 bases and J by 4 bases, with 21 bases between the two germline ends. Germline V gene sequence: CDR1 MDHEN, CDR2 SYDVKM. This CDR3 is built from 15 residues. The CDR3 is CASQGHGSGYNEQFF. DNA of the CDR3: TGTGCCTCCCAGGGGCACGGGTCGGGTTACAATGAGCAGTTCTTC.

The chain combines TRBV29-1 with TRBJ2-1; 12 bases match TRBD2. CDR3 length equals 15 residues. Germline values: CDR1 SQVTM, CDR2 ANQGSEA. J gave up 6 bases and V 3 bases, and 6 bases lay outside the gene matches. The CDR3 nucleotides read TGCAGCGTTGAGACTAGCGGGAGTTTCCCCAATGAGCAGTTCTTC. Its protein product is CSVETSGSFPNEQFF.

The rearrangement joins TRBV2 to TRBJ2-2; 11 bases align to TRBD2. The CDR3 sequence is 16 residues long. Germline V gene sequence: CDR1 SNHLY, CDR2 FYNNEI. V was clipped by 4 bases and J by 4 bases; unmatched bases: 5. The DNA for the CDR3 is TGTGCCAGCAGTGGTTATAGCGGGAGGGCCACCGGGGAGCTGTTTTTT. It codes for CASSGYSGRATGELFF. Using reference TRBV2 and TRBJ2-2 for the parts outside the CDR3, the full variable domain is EPEVTQTPSHQVTQMGQEVILRCVPISNHLYFYWYRQILGQKVEFLVSFYNNEISEKSEIFDDQFSVERPDGSNFTLKIRSTKLEDSAMYFCASSGYSGRATGELFFGEGSRLTVL.

The chain recombines TRBV5-6 with TRBJ2-7; 9 positions agree with TRBD2. V was pared by 1 base and J by 0 bases, with 2 bases of the junction left unmatched. The CDR3 consists of 15 residues. CDR1 and CDR2 from the germline V gene are SGHDT and YYEEEE. Here the CDR3 reads CASSLFSGSSYEQYF. The CDR3 nucleotides are TGTGCCAGCAGCTTGTTTAGCGGGAGCTCCTACGAGCAGTACTTC.

This clone has only one observation. The V gene is TRBV27, the J gene TRBJ2-7, with 8 bases aligning to TRBD1. The CDR3 sequence is 15 residues long. Germline V lookup: CDR1 MNHEY, CDR2 SMNVEV (reference sequence). V dropped 1 base and J dropped 3; count of bases not matched to a gene: 5. This CDR3 reads CASSLFTGGDYEQYF. CDR3 DNA: TGTGCCAGCAGTTTATTTACAGGGGGTGACTACGAGCAGTACTTC.

This rearrangement joins TRBV3-1 (or the pseudogene TRBV3-2) to TRBJ2-3, with 7 positions matching TRBD2. After removal of 4 bases from V and 1 base from J, the junction contained 5 bases not matched to a gene. Germline V lookup: CDR1 LGHDT, CDR2 YNNKEL (reference sequence). The CDR3 length is 15 residues. The CDR3 is CASSPMGGGTDTQYF. CDR3 DNA: TGTGCCAGCAGCCCCATGGGGGGGGGCACAGATACGCAGTATTTT.

The gene calls are TRBV27 and TRBJ1-5; 8 bases fit TRBD1. Germline V gene data show CDR1 as MNHEY and CDR2 as SMNVEV (reference sequence). The CDR3 loop spans 17 amino acids. The ends lost 6 bases at V and 0 bases at J; junction bases unmatched: 10. The CDR3 protein is CASRLTGETYSNQPQHF. The CDR3, as DNA: TGTGCCAGCAGATTGACAGGGGAAACTTATAGCAATCAGCCCCAGCATTTT.

This clone was detected once. J is TRBJ2-2 and V is TRBV7-2, with 11 bases aligning to TRBD2. CDR1 and CDR2 from the germline V gene are SGHTA and FQGNSA. Unmatched junction bases numbered 1, after V lost 1 base and J lost 6 bases. The CDR3 runs 15 residues. The CDR3 spells CASSLGLAGPGELFF. In DNA, the CDR3 is TGTGCCAGCAGCTTAGGACTAGCGGGACCCGGGGAGCTGTTTTTT. The complete variable domain, with remaining parts taken from reference TRBV7-2 and TRBJ2-2, reads GAGVSQSPSNKVTEKGKDVELRCDPISGHTALYWYRQSLGQGLEFLIYFQGNSAPDKSGLPSDRFSAERTGGSVSTLTIQRTQQEDSAVYLCASSLGLAGPGELFFGEGSRLTVL.

This clone was recorded once. The gene calls are TRBV27 and TRBJ1-2, with 8 bases fitting TRBD1. Germline V gene data show CDR1 as MNHEY and CDR2 as SMNVEV (reference sequence). The CDR3 loop spans 15 amino acids. V lost 4 bases to trimming and J lost 4 bases; unmatched junction nucleotides: 8. Here the CDR3 reads CASSSRDRPSYGYTF. The CDR3 nucleotides are TGTGCCAGCAGTTCGAGGGACAGGCCTTCCTATGGCTACACCTTC.

The chain is built from TRBV19 and TRBJ2-7; 14 bases match TRBD2. Germline CDR1 is LNHDA and CDR2 is SQIVND (reference sequence). Losses at the gene ends were 5 bases for V and 7 bases for J; bases not matched to a gene: 10. The CDR3 is 16 amino acids. CDR3 sequence reads: CASSPSTSGRASEQYF. The CDR3 nucleotides are TGTGCCAGTAGTCCCTCGACTAGCGGGAGGGCCTCTGAGCAGTACTTC.

This clone came up a few times. This sample also contains other DNA sequences that code for the same CDR3. This sequence joins TRBV5-1 and TRBJ2-1; 7 bases align to TRBD2. Germline lookup yields CDR1 SGHRS and CDR2 YFSETQ. J gave up 0 bases and V 5 bases, and 5 bases lay outside the gene matches. The CDR3 loop spans 15 amino acids. The DNA of the CDR3 is TGCGCCAGCAGTTTAGGCGGGAGCTCCTACAATGAGCAGTTCTTC. Translated: CASSLGGSSYNEQFF.

The chain is built from TRBV19 and TRBJ1-1; D is perhaps TRBD1 (6 bases). The CDR3 length is 14 residues. V was clipped by 7 bases and J by 6 bases, with 18 bases between them. Germline V gives CDR1 LNHDA, CDR2 SQIVND (reference sequence). In DNA, the CDR3 is TGTGCCAGTATCCCCCGCAGGGGATGGGCTGAAGCTTTCTTT. Protein sequence: CASIPRRGWAEAFF. Filled out from reference TRBV19 and TRBJ1-1, the complete variable domain reads DGGITQSPKYLFRKEGQNVTLSCEQNLNHDAMYWYRQDPGQGLRLIYYSQIVNDFQKGDIAEGYSVSREKKESFPLTVTSAQKNPTAFYLCASIPRRGWAEAFFGQGTRLTVV.

The V call is TRBV7-9, the J call TRBJ1-2; D is undetermined. The V end was cut by 2 bases, the J end by 2 bases, with 15 bases between. Germline CDR1 reads SEHNR; CDR2 reads FQNEAQ (reference sequence). This CDR3 region has 16 residues. The CDR3 here is CASSLYPERQNYGYTF. CDR3 DNA: TGTGCCAGCAGCTTATATCCAGAAAGACAAAACTATGGCTACACCTTC.

This chain links TRBV10-3 with TRBJ1-2, with D possibly TRBD1 on 6 matching bases. Trimming took off 5 bases at V and 2 bases at J, with 12 bases between the two ends. The CDR3 has 14 residues. Looked up from germline, CDR1 is ENHRY and CDR2 is SYGVKD. The CDR3 DNA is TGTGCCATCAGTAGACAGGACGTCAACTATGGCTACACCTTC. This sequence encodes CAISRQDVNYGYTF.

This clone was detected a few times. V is TRBV28 and J is TRBJ1-2, with TRBD1 identical over 8 bases. V was pared by 8 bases and J by 5 bases, with 1 base of the junction left unmatched. CDR1 is MDHEN and CDR2 is SYDVKM in the germline V gene. CDR3 length: 11 residues. DNA for the CDR3: TGTGCCAGCGGGACAGGATATGGCTACACCTTC. Protein product: CASGTGYGYTF.

This clone was counted once. V usage is TRBV5-1 and J usage is TRBJ2-3; D call uncertain. The CDR3 is 17 amino acids. Between the trimmed V and J ends, which lost 0 bases and 2 bases, there was a span of 16 bases. CDR1 and CDR2 (germline): SGHRS, YFSETQ. Here the CDR3 DNA reads TGCGCCAGCAGCTTGGGGTCAGTCCCAGGTTCCACAGATACGCAGTATTTT. Protein: CASSLGSVPGSTDTQYF. Combining the CDR3 with reference TRBV5-1 and TRBJ2-3 gives the whole variable domain KAGVTQTPRYLIKTRGQQVTLSCSPISGHRSVSWYQQTPGQGLQFLFEYFSETQRNKGNFPGRFSGRQFSNSRSEMNVSTLELGDSALYLCASSLGSVPGSTDTQYFGPGTRLTVL.

V usage is TRBV4-1 and J usage is TRBJ2-1; 7 bases fit TRBD2. Trimming removed 2 bases from V and 0 bases from J; junction bases left unmatched: 10. The CDR3 has 18 amino acids. Germline CDR1 MGHRA, CDR2 YSYEKL. The CDR3 DNA reads TGCGCCAGCAGCCAACTGGGCCTAGCGGAGAGCTCCTACAATGAGCAGTTCTTC. Translation gives CASSQLGLAESSYNEQFF.

The chain recombines TRBV24-1 with TRBJ2-5; 9 nucleotides line up with TRBD2. Looked up from germline, CDR1 is KGHDR and CDR2 is SFDVKD. This CDR3 is built from 15 residues. V shed 9 bases, J shed 2 bases, and the junction held 9 bases outside the gene matches. CDR3 DNA: TGTGCCACCCGGGGGAGACTAGCGGTTCAAGAGACCCAGTACTTC. This sequence encodes CATRGRLAVQETQYF.

The chain couples TRBV19 to TRBJ1-5; D is uncertain. The CDR3 has 16 residues. V shed 3 bases and J shed 2 bases, with 14 bases lying between them. CDR1 LNHDA and CDR2 SQIVND come from the germline V gene (reference sequence). The CDR3 DNA reads TGTGCCAGTAGTATCCACCGGGCGAGGGGCAATCAGCCCCAGCATTTT. Encoded protein: CASSIHRARGNQPQHF.

The V gene is TRBV2, the J gene TRBJ1-2; the D gene is possibly TRBD1 (5 bases). The CDR3 length is 13 residues. V was cut by 11 bases and J by 7 bases, with 20 bases left in between. Germline V lookup: CDR1 SNHLY, CDR2 FYNNEI. CDR3 nucleotides: TGTGCCCTTGGGCGGCAGGGACTTGGTGGCTACACCTTC. It is translated as CALGRQGLGGYTF.

V usage is TRBV7-2 and J usage is TRBJ1-5; D might be TRBD1 (6 bases). CDR1 is SGHTA, CDR2 FQGNSA, per germline. This CDR3 is built from 17 residues. The V end was cut by 0 bases, the J end by 1 base, with 13 bases between. CDR3 nucleotide sequence: TGTGCCAGCAGCTTAGCGCCGACGGACAGCAGCAATCAGCCCCAGCATTTT. It specifies CASSLAPTDSSNQPQHF.

CDR3 protein: CASIRLLPYEQYF. The CDR3 coding sequence is TGTGCCAGCATCAGACTACTTCCCTACGAGCAGTACTTC. The chain is built from TRBV28 and TRBJ2-7, with D possibly matching TRBD2 (5 bases). Trimming took off 7 bases at V and 2 bases at J, with 12 bases between the two ends. The CDR3 runs 13 residues. CDR1 and CDR2 from the germline V gene are MDHEN and SYDVKM. The full variable domain, with the rest looked up from reference TRBV28 and TRBJ2-7, is DVKVTQSSRYLVKRTGEKVFLECVQDMDHENMFWYRQDPGLGLRLIYFSYDVKMKEKGDIPEGYSVSREKKERFSLILESASTNQTSMYLCASIRLLPYEQYFGPGTRLTVT.

The chain couples TRBV27 to TRBJ2-1; 11 nucleotides match TRBD2. V dropped 4 bases and J dropped 6; count of bases not matched to a gene: 5. The CDR3 contains 15 residues. Looked up from germline, CDR1 is MNHEY and CDR2 is SMNVEV (reference sequence). The CDR3 DNA is TGTGCCAGCAGTTGGTTAGCGGGAGGGATCAATGAGCAGTTCTTC. Its protein is CASSWLAGGINEQFF.

The CDR3 DNA is TGTGCCAGCAGCTGGACTCACACAGATACGCAGTATTTT. As protein: CASSWTHTDTQYF. This chain joins TRBV7-2 and TRBJ2-3; perhaps TRBD2 as D (5 bases). This CDR3 region has 13 residues. Trimming stripped 4 bases from V and 2 bases from J, with 7 bases between. CDR1 is SGHTA and CDR2 is FQGNSA in the germline V gene.

This chain joins TRBV5-1 and TRBJ2-7; a weak D match, TRBD1 (6 bases). The germline V and J ends were trimmed by 2 bases and 1 base, with 16 bases remaining between them. The CDR3 contains 16 residues. Germline loops: CDR1 SGHRS, CDR2 YFSETQ. This chain's CDR3 is CASSLAVGARSYEQYF. The DNA for the CDR3 is TGCGCCAGCAGCTTAGCTGTGGGGGCAAGGTCCTACGAGCAGTACTTC.

The chain joins TRBV5-1 to TRBJ1-4; 7 bases align to TRBD1. Looked up from germline, CDR1 is SGHRS and CDR2 is YFSETQ. The CDR3 has 14 amino acids. The V and J ends lost 7 bases and 3 bases, in that order; junction bases with no gene match: 6. CDR3 sequence: CASWQGDSNEKLFF. CDR3 nucleotides: TGCGCCAGCTGGCAGGGGGATTCTAATGAAAAACTGTTTTTT.

V is TRBV7-9 and J is TRBJ2-1; D may be TRBD2 (5 bases). The V end lost 0 bases, the J end lost 4 bases, and 7 bases lay between the germline ends. Germline CDR1 reads SEHNR; CDR2 reads FQNEAQ (reference sequence). This CDR3 has 14 amino acids. CDR3 protein: CASSLAQRYNEQFF. The CDR3 bases are TGTGCCAGCAGCTTAGCGCAGCGGTACAATGAGCAGTTCTTC.

The CDR3 DNA sequence: TGTGCCAGCAGTTTAATTCCTTTTGGAAACACCATATATTTT. It translates to CASSLIPFGNTIYF. This rearrangement joins TRBV28 to TRBJ1-3; no reliable D call. Trimming left V 2 bases short and J 3 bases short, with 8 bases between. The CDR3 loop spans 14 amino acids. CDR1 and CDR2 from the germline V gene are MDHEN and SYDVKM.

This chain links TRBV14 with TRBJ1-1; TRBD1 aligns across 7 bases. In germline, CDR1 is SGHDN, CDR2 FVKESK. The CDR3 extends over 15 amino acids. The junction had 9 bases not matched to a gene; V was cut back by 4 bases and J by 4 bases. DNA of the CDR3: TGTGCCAGCAGCCCACAAGTGAACAGGGGCACTGAAGCTTTCTTT. This translates into CASSPQVNRGTEAFF. The entire variable domain, with the rest obtained from reference TRBV14 and TRBJ1-1, is as follows: EAGVTQFPSHSVIEKGQTVTLRCDPISGHDNLYWYRRVMGKEIKFLLHFVKESKQDESGMPNNRFLAERTGGTYSTLKVQPAELEDSGVYFCASSPQVNRGTEAFFGQGTRLTVV.

The rearrangement uses TRBV27 and TRBJ2-5; weak D call: TRBD1 (6 bases). V lost 0 bases and J 4 bases, leaving 12 bases between the germline ends. Germline CDR1 reads MNHEY; CDR2 reads SMNVEV (reference sequence). The CDR3 length is 15 residues. This chain's CDR3 is CASSLSPQGRETQYF. The DNA of the CDR3 is TGTGCCAGCAGTTTATCCCCACAGGGCAGAGAGACCCAGTACTTC.